This note documents a single T cell receptor beta chain sequence. Antigen specificity is unknown. Time point meaning: pretreatment peripheral blood. This sample stems from a study of PD-L1 blockade in urothelial cancer. Overall study context: At 3 weeks after treatment start (second dose) and again at 6 weeks, blood was analyzed.

Study-level points and caveats: Clonality of blood TCR below the median before treatment predicted better survival.

Some clones are missing from TCRdb's copy, which holds only in-frame ones; the method was immunoSEQ multiplex PCR. The sample has 50,000 or so clones, 86% seen once. This receptor was taken from a man aged 55-75 years with urothelial cancer. The sample was PBMCs, taken around atezolizumab (anti-PD-L1) treatment.

The CDR3 sequence is CASSLGPQGAQNSPLHF. The CDR3 DNA sequence: TGCGCCAGCAGCTTGGGACCCCAGGGGGCGCAGAATTCACCCCTCCACTTT. The chain uses TRBV5-1 and TRBJ1-6, with TRBD1 matching over 8 bases. V was clipped by 0 bases and J by 7 bases; unmatched bases: 9. Germline V gives CDR1 SGHRS, CDR2 YFSETQ. The CDR3 runs 17 residues.